The 8 T cell receptor beta chains below all came from one sample that was sequenced in a study of cytomegalovirus exposure and HLA in healthy donors. In the PCR, 60 Vbeta and 13 Jbeta primers were used. The assay was immunoSEQ multiplex PCR, and TCRdb's table has in-frame clones only and misses some. Seen here are about 92,000 clones, roughly 73% observed once, and the top ten hold under 8%. The sample consisted of PBMCs. Receptors were obtained from a man aged 45-65 years in good health and CMV-seropositive.

In this sample, this clone turned up once. Mismatch with germline at one junction end may stem from a read error. The chain uses TRBV6-5 and TRBJ1-5, with D perhaps TRBD1 (5 bases). Per germline, CDR1 MNHEY and CDR2 SVGAGI. This CDR3 is 13 amino acids long. CDR3 DNA: TGTGCCAGCACCAACGGGGGTAATCAGCCCCAGAATTTT. Its protein product is CASTNGGNQPQNF.

This clone was seen a handful of times. This chain joins TRBV5-6 and TRBJ1-2, with no clear D. V dropped 3 bases and J dropped 4 bases, with 4 bases sitting between them. This CDR3 spans 11 amino acids. Per the germline V gene, CDR1 is SGHDT and CDR2 is YYEEEE. CDR3 region: CASSSIYGYTF. DNA of the CDR3: TGTGCCAGCAGCTCCATCTATGGCTACACCTTC.

V usage is TRBV2 and J usage is TRBJ2-3; no reliable D call. Trimming cost V 7 bases and J 3 bases, with 8 bases left between them. CDR1 and CDR2 (germline): SNHLY, FYNNEI. This CDR3 spans 12 amino acids. The CDR3 protein is CASNPRTDTQYF. The DNA of the CDR3 is TGTGCCAGCAATCCTAGGACAGATACGCAGTATTTT. The full variable domain, rest sourced from reference TRBV2 and TRBJ2-3, is EPEVTQTPSHQVTQMGQEVILRCVPISNHLYFYWYRQILGQKVEFLVSFYNNEISEKSEIFDDQFSVERPDGSNFTLKIRSTKLEDSAMYFCASNPRTDTQYFGPGTRLTVL.

The chain recombines TRBV30 with TRBJ2-6; 7 bases line up with TRBD1. V lost 1 base to trimming and J lost 0 bases; unmatched junction nucleotides: 3. The CDR3 is made up of 16 amino acids. The germline V gene has CDR1 GTSNPN and CDR2 SVGIG (reference sequence). In DNA, the CDR3 is TGTGCCTGGAGTGGGGACAGCCGCTCTGGGGCCAACGTCCTGACTTTC. Residues: CAWSGDSRSGANVLTF.

The J gene is TRBJ1-1, the V gene TRBV18; perhaps TRBD1 as D (5 bases). V gave up 4 bases and J gave up 4 bases, with 19 bases separating them. The length of the CDR3 is 16 residues. CDR1 KGHSH and CDR2 LQKENI come from the germline V gene. CDR3: CASSQNSGFGGTEAFF. CDR3 nucleotide sequence: TGTGCCAGCTCACAAAATTCAGGGTTCGGGGGCACTGAAGCTTTCTTT.

The V and J genes are TRBV9 and TRBJ1-1; no clear D. Germline-derived CDR1 and CDR2 are SGDLS and YYNGEE. This CDR3 has 12 residues. The V end lost 5 bases, the J end lost 11 bases, and 16 bases lay between the germline ends. The CDR3 bases are TGTGCCAGCAGGGGGTCAGGAGGTTGGGCTTTCTTT. Protein: CASRGSGGWAFF.

CDR3 sequence: CAISGSGGRGSTEAFF. CDR3 bases: TGTGCCATCAGTGGCTCAGGGGGCAGGGGCAGCACTGAAGCTTTCTTT. The chain is built from TRBV10-3 and TRBJ1-1, with 8 positions matching TRBD1. The CDR3 has 16 residues. CDR1 is ENHRY, CDR2 SYGVKD, per germline. V shed 4 bases and J 4 bases; nucleotides not matched to a gene: 11.

This chain links TRBV6-1 with TRBJ2-3; D possibly corresponds to TRBD1 (6 bases). The CDR3 spans 18 residues. CDR1 is MNHNS and CDR2 is SASEGT in the germline V gene. Trimming removed 2 bases at V and 3 bases at J, with 21 bases between. The CDR3 coding sequence is TGTGCCAGCAGTGAAACGGGGCTCGGACAGAGCTTAACAGATACGCAGTATTTT. It encodes CASSETGLGQSLTDTQYF.